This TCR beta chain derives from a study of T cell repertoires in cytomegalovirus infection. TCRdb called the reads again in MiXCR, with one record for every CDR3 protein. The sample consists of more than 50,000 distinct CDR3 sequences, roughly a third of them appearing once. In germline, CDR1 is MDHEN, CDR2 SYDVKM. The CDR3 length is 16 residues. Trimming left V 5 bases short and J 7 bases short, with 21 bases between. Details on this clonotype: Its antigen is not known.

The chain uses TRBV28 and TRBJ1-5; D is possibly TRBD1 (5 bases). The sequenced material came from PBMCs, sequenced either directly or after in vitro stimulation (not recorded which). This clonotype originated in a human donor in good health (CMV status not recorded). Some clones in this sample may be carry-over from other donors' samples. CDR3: CASSPQDQGGGQPQHF. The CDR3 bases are TGTGCCAGCAGTCCCCAGGATCAGGGAGGCGGCCAGCCCCAGCATTTT. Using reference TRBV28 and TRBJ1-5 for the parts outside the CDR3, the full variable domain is DVKVTQSSRYLVKRTGEKVFLECVQDMDHENMFWYRQDPGLGLRLIYFSYDVKMKEKGDIPEGYSVSREKKERFSLILESASTNQTSMYLCASSPQDQGGGQPQHFGDGTRLSIL.